This T cell receptor (beta chain) is drawn from a study of identical twins. Germline CDR1 and CDR2: LGHDT and YNNKEL (reference sequence). With 4 bases clipped from V and 8 bases from J, the junction kept 10 bases outside the gene matches. This CDR3 comprises 15 residues. After template switching added a universal primer site, the resulting cDNA carried unique molecular identifiers. In TCRdb, the 5' RACE reads were re-called with MiXCR into one record per CDR3 protein. The table has approximately 210,000 distinct CDR3 sequences, less than 10% seen once. The clonotype comes from a young woman in good health. The specimen was memory (CD45RO+) T cells sorted from blood. The chain carries TRBV3-1 and TRBJ1-4; 7 bases match TRBD1. This chain's CDR3 is CASSLTSGGREKLFF. DNA of the CDR3: TGTGCCAGCAGCCTGACATCAGGGGGTAGGGAAAAACTGTTTTTT.